The T cell receptor beta chain described here comes from a study of CD8+CD57+ T cells in acquired aplastic anemia. Study information: Sorted CD4+ and CD8+ cells gave a mean 3.2 ug DNA, range 0.2 to 27.4 ug. CD4+ cells from healthy donors averaged about 10.8 million reads.

Both TCR beta VDJ combination and CDR3 sequence profiling were carried out. Genomic DNA was the template for this profiling. TCRdb re-analysed the reads in MiXCR, keeping a single row per CDR3 protein. The table shows some 130,000 distinct CDR3 sequences, with around two fifths occurring only once. General study results and limits: Patients versus controls showed no significant CD8+ Simpson's diversity difference. Patients and controls shared some 30 CD8+ CDR3 sequences, highly expressed in patients.

A note on this clonotype: No antigen is known for it.

The sample consisted of sorted CD4+, CD8+, or CD8+CD57+ T cells (not recorded which) from PBMCs. The receptor comes from a human donor in good health, serving as a control.

CDR3 DNA: TGTGCCAGCAGTGGCGGGGACAGAGGAAATCAGCCCCAGCATTTT. Amino acid sequence: CASSGGDRGNQPQHF. The chain couples TRBV25-1 to TRBJ1-5; 7 bases line up with TRBD1. Germline V gene sequence: CDR1 MGHDK, CDR2 SYGVNS. V lost 4 bases, J lost 4 bases, and 7 bases stayed unmatched. This CDR3 has 15 amino acids. The full variable domain, rest sourced from reference TRBV25-1 and TRBJ1-5, is EADIYQTPRYLVIGTGKKITLECSQTMGHDKMYWYQQDPGMELHLIHYSYGVNSTEKGDLSSESTVSRIRTEHFPLTLESARPSHTSQYLCASSGGDRGNQPQHFGDGTRLSIL.